This T cell receptor (beta chain) was observed in a study of shared clonotypes between healthy human individuals. Notes on the study in general: Some clonotypes were shared by all four sorted-subset donors, while others were not shared. The non-shared ones had lower generation probabilities than the shared ones.

Execution of the assay was at deep level. It was across several immunoSEQ plates that each subset's genomic DNA was evenly split. As handled by the study authors: In the immunoSEQ data, sequences were junction-only and lacked quality scores, so filtering differed. Only in-frame clones appear in the TCRdb table, and some are missing; sequencing was by immunoSEQ multiplex PCR. The V and J calls and the clone size are those of that table, but D and trimming were determined from the DNA. The table includes some 2 million clones, roughly 94% detected once. A word on this clone: Its antigen is not identified.

The germline gives CDR1 SGHAT, CDR2 FQNNGV. There are 16 residues in the CDR3. V gave up 4 bases and J gave up 2 bases, with 16 bases separating them. The chain joins TRBV11-2 to TRBJ2-3; a weak D match, TRBD2 (6 bases). This clonotype originated in a man younger than 35 in good health. The sample taken for sequencing was naive CD4+ T cells sorted from blood. Subset indicated: CD45RA+ positively selected. The CDR3: CASSSEGRGYTDTQYF. CDR3 coding DNA: TGTGCCAGCAGCTCAGAGGGGCGGGGATACACAGATACGCAGTATTTT. Supplemented by reference TRBV11-2 and TRBJ2-3, the full variable domain reads EAGVAQSPRYKIIEKRQSVAFWCNPISGHATLYWYQQILGQGPKLLIQFQNNGVVDDSQLPKDRFSAERLKGVDSTLKIQPAKLEDSAVYLCASSSEGRGYTDTQYFGPGTRLTVL.